Listed below are T cell receptor beta chains from one sample, sequenced in a study of breast tumors, draining lymph nodes, adjacent tissues. TCRdb re-called the multiplex PCR reads through MiXCR, storing one row per CDR3 protein. Of tens of thousands of distinct CDR3 sequences in the sample, roughly 29% were seen once. The sequencing input was axillary lymph node tissue. The receptors here all came from a female donor with breast cancer. Some clones in this sample may be carry-over from other donors' samples. Both conserved end residues are part of each CDR3.

V	J	CDR3
TRBV2	TRBJ1-5	CASGTEQPQHF
TRBV2	TRBJ2-2	CASSVAEAGSTGELFF
TRBV2	TRBJ2-7	CATKGLSYEQYF
TRBV11-2	TRBJ1-3	CASSQYKGRSGNTIYF
TRBV5-5	TRBJ2-7	CASSSMVDEQYF
TRBV4-3	TRBJ2-1	CASSQGDGTNTEQFF
TRBV19	TRBJ2-1	CASSLPGQYNEQFF
TRBV9	TRBJ2-3	CASSTTADTQYF
TRBV5-1	TRBJ2-5	CASSLASPETQYF
TRBV7-2	TRBJ2-4	CASTPEVGGLNIQHF
TRBV7-2	TRBJ1-2	CAGSLAPQGDYGYTF
TRBV5-5	TRBJ2-5	CASSLGLAVQETQYF
TRBV5-1	TRBJ1-1	CASSLGAGSGTEAFF
TRBV9	TRBJ2-3	CASSASGSTDTQYF
TRBV12-3/TRBV12-4	TRBJ2-2	CASTTGGTNTGELFF
TRBV6-1	TRBJ2-1	CASSEMSGTSGYFEQFF
TRBV6-2/TRBV6-3	TRBJ2-7	CASSYQTPYDIQLDEQYF
TRBV24-1	TRBJ2-1	CATSDRANNEQFF
TRBV11-2	TRBJ1-5	CASSFGVGSAQETQHF
TRBV19	TRBJ2-3	CASSIQGRTDTQYF
TRBV5-4	TRBJ2-6	CASSRTGLWISGANVLTF
TRBV20-1	TRBJ1-5	CSARNGDSNQPQHF
TRBV5-1	TRBJ1-4	CVSSLSRDENLFF
TRBV7-9	TRBJ1-2	CASSEGGGASGYTF
TRBV28	TRBJ2-2	CASHDRANTGELFF
TRBV20-1	TRBJ2-7	CSAETRTSGSYEQYF
TRBV4-1	TRBJ1-1	CASRWTGENTEAFF
TRBV20-1	TRBJ1-2	CSAGAHGQPGRANYGYTF
TRBV6-5	TRBJ1-5	CASSYSRGNQPQHF
TRBV5-5	TRBJ1-2	CASSFSLAGYAF
TRBV10-3	TRBJ2-2	CATGTPPGTGTGELFF
TRBV5-5	TRBJ2-7	CASSWSQAEGEQYF
TRBV6-1	TRBJ2-2	CASGQAPSGELFF
TRBV28	TRBJ1-1	CASKGDTEAFF
TRBV28	TRBJ2-3	CASTSSGRGADTQYF
TRBV7-2	TRBJ2-3	CASSRASGRTDTQYF
TRBV9	TRBJ2-4	CASSPRGTKNIQYF
TRBV29-1	TRBJ1-1	CSVTGWNTEAFF
TRBV7-9	TRBJ1-5	CASSLVGVGAYEHF
TRBV12-3/TRBV12-4	TRBJ2-7	CASNPTGTVVAYEQYF
TRBV24-1	TRBJ2-7	CATSDRGTAKPYEQYF
TRBV7-9	.	CARLRTGVIGSGAHTQHF
TRBV10-3	TRBJ2-7	CATSGRGYEQYF
TRBV20-1	TRBJ1-5	CSARSQTNQPQHF
TRBV6-1	TRBJ2-3	CASGGTGGIGSSTDTQYF
TRBV28	TRBJ1-4	CASATKDATNEKLFF
TRBV20-1	TRBJ2-3	CSAHLSFGTLQPDTQYF
TRBV20-1	TRBJ2-3	CSAHSLAGATDTQYF
TRBV7-2	TRBJ2-7	CASSLASGNYEQYF
TRBV27	TRBJ1-1	CASSFTNRGSTEAFF
TRBV7-9	TRBJ2-2	CATGPRSGPKPGELCF
TRBV4-2	TRBJ2-3	CASSRGTNSDTQYF
TRBV5-1	TRBJ2-7	CASSREQGLPYEQYF
TRBV5-6	TRBJ2-3	CASSLPGARVTDTQYF